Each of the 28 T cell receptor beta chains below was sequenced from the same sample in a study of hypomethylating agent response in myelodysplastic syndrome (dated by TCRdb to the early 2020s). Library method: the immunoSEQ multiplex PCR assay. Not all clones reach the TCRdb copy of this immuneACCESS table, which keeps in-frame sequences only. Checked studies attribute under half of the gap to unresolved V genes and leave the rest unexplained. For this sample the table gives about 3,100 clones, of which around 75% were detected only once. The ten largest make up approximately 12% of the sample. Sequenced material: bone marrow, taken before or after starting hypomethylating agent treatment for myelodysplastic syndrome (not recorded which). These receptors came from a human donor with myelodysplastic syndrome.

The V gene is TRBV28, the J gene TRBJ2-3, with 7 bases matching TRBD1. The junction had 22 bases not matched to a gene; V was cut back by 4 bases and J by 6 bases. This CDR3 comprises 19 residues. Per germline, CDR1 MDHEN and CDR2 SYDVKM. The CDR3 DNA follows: TGTGCCAGCAGTTCATATAGTCGGGTCGACAGGGTCCCGCCCGATACGCAGTATTTT. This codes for CASSSYSRVDRVPPDTQYF.

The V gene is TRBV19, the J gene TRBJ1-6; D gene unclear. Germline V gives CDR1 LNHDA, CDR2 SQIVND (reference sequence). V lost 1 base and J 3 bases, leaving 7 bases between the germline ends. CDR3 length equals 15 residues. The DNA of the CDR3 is TGTGCCAGTAGTATAGTGGGAAGCTATAATTCACCCCTCCACTTT. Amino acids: CASSIVGSYNSPLHF.

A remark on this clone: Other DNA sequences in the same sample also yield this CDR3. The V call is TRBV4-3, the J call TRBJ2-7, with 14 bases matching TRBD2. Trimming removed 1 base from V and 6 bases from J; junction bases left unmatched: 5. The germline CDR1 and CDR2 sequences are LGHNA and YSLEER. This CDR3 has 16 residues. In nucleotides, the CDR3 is TGCGCCAGCAGCCAAGGAAGCGGACTAGCGGGGGGCGAGCAGTACTTC. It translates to CASSQGSGLAGGEQYF.

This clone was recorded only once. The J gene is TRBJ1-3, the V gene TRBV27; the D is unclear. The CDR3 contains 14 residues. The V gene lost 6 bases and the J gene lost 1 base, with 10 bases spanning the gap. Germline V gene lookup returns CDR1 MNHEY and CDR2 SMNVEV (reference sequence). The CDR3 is CASRTTSSGNTIYF. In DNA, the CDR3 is TGTGCCAGCAGGACTACAAGTTCTGGAAACACCATATATTTT.

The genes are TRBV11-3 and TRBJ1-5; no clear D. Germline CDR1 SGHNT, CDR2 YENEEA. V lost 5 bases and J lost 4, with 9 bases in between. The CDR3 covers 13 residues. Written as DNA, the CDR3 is TGTGCCAGCAGCCCTGACAAAAATCAGCCCCAGCATTTT. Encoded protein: CASSPDKNQPQHF.

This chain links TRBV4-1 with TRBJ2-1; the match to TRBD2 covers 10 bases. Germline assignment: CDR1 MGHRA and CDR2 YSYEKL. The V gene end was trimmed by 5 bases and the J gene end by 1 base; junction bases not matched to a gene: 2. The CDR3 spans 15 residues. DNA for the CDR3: TGCGCCAGCAGCATTAGCGGGGGGTCCTACAATGAGCAGTTCTTC. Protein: CASSISGGSYNEQFF.

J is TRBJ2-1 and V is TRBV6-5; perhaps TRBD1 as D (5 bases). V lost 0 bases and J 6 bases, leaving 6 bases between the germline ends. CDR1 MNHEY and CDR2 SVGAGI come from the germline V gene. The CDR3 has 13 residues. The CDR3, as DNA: TGTGCCAGCAGTTACTCAGACAGCAATGAGCAGTTCTTC. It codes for CASSYSDSNEQFF.

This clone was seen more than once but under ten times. For the CDR3, the DNA is TGTGCCAGCAGCTTAACACAGGGGGATTCACCCCTCCACTTT. Translating it yields CASSLTQGDSPLHF. This chain links TRBV7-3 with TRBJ1-6; 8 nucleotides line up with TRBD1. This CDR3 spans 14 amino acids. After removal of 0 bases from V and 8 bases from J, the junction contained 0 bases not matched to a gene. CDR1 is SGHTA and CDR2 is FQGTGA in the germline V gene.

The CDR3 sequence: CASSTRQGNNQPQHF. The CDR3 bases are TGTGCCAGCAGCACCAGACAGGGGAACAATCAGCCCCAGCATTTT. V and J are TRBV5-8 and TRBJ1-5, with TRBD1 identical over 8 bases. V lost 4 bases, J lost 3 bases, and 6 bases stayed unmatched. The CDR3 has 15 residues. Germline CDR1 and CDR2: SGHTS and YDEGEE.

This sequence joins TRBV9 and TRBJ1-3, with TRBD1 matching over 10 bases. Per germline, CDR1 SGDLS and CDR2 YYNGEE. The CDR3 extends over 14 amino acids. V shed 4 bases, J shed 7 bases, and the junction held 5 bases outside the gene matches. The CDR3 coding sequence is TGTGCCAGCAGCACCCGGGACAGGGGTAACACCATATATTTT. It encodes CASSTRDRGNTIYF.

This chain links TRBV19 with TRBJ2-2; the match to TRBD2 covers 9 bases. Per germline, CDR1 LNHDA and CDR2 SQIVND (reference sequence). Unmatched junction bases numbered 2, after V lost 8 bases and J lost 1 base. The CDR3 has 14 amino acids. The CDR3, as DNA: TGTGCCAGTCGTAGCGGGGGGAACACCGGGGAGCTGTTTTTT. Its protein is CASRSGGNTGELFF.

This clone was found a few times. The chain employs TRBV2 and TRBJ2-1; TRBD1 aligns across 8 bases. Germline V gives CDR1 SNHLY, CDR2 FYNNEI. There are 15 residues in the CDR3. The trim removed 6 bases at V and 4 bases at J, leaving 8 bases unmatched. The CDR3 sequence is CASRVDRAQYNEQFF. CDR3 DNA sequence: TGTGCCAGCAGGGTGGACAGGGCCCAGTACAATGAGCAGTTCTTC.

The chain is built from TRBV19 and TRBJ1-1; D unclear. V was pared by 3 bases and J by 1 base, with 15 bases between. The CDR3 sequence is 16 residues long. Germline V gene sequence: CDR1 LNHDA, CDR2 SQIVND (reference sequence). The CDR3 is CASSIQSRQPNTEAFF. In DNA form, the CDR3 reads TGTGCCAGTAGTATCCAATCGCGGCAGCCGAACACTGAAGCTTTCTTT.

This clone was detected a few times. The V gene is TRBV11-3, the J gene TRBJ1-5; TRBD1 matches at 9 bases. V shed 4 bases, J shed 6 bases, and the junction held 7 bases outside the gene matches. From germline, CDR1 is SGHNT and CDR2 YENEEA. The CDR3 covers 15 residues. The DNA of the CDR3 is TGTGCCAGCAGCTCGGGACAGGGTACGAGTCAGCCCCAGCATTTT. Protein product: CASSSGQGTSQPQHF.

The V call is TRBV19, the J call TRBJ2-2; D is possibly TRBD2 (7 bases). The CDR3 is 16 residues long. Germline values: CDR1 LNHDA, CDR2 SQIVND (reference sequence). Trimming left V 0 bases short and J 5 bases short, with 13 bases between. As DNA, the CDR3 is TGTGCCAGTAGTATAGATGCGGGGGCCCGGACCGGGGAGCTGTTTTTT. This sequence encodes CASSIDAGARTGELFF. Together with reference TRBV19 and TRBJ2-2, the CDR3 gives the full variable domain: DGGITQSPKYLFRKEGQNVTLSCEQNLNHDAMYWYRQDPGQGLRLIYYSQIVNDFQKGDIAEGYSVSREKKESFPLTVTSAQKNPTAFYLCASSIDAGARTGELFFGEGSRLTVL.

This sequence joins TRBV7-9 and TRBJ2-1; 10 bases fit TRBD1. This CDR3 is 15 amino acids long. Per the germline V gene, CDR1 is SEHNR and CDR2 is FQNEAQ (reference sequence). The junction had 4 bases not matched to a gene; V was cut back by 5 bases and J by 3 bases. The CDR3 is CASSLTGGSYNEQFF. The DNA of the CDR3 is TGTGCCAGCAGCCTGACAGGGGGCAGCTACAATGAGCAGTTCTTC.

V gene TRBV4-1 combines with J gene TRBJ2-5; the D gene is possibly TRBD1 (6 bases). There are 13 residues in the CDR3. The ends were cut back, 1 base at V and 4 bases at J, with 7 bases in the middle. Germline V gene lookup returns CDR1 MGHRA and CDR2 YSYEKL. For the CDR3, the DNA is TGCGCCAGCAGCCAAGGACAGGCAGAGACCCAGTACTTC. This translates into CASSQGQAETQYF.

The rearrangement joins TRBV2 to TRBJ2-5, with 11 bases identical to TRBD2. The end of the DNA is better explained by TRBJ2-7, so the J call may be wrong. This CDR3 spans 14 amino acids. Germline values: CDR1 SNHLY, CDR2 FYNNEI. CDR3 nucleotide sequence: TGTGCCAGCAGTTTACTAGCGGGGGCCTACGAGCAGTACTTC. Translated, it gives CASSLLAGAYEQYF.

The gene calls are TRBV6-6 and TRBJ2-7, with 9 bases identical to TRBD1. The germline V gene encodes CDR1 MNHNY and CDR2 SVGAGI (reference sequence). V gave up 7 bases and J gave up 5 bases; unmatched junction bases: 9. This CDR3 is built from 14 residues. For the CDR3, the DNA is TGTGCCAGCACCCGGGGACAGGGAGTTAACGAGCAGTACTTC. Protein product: CASTRGQGVNEQYF.

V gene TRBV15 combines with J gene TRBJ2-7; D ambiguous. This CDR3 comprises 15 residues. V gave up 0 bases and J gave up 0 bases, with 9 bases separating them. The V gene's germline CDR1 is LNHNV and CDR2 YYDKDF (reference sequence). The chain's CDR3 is CATSREGSPSYEQYF. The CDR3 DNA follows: TGTGCCACCAGCAGAGAGGGCAGCCCCTCCTACGAGCAGTACTTC.

The CDR3 bases are TGTGCCTGGGGAGGACTCTGGCAGTACTTC. It translates to CAWGGLWQYF. The V call is TRBV30, the J call TRBJ2-4; possibly TRBD2 for D (5 bases). Between the trimmed V and J ends, which lost 5 bases and 13 bases, there was a span of 12 bases. This CDR3 is 10 amino acids long. Germline values: CDR1 GTSNPN, CDR2 SVGIG (reference sequence).

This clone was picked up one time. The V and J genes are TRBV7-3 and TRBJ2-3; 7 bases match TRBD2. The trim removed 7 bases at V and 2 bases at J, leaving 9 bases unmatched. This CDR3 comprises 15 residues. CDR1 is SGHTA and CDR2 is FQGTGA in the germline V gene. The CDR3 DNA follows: TGTGCCAGCAATGGTAGCGGGCCAATCACAGATACGCAGTATTTT. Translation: CASNGSGPITDTQYF.

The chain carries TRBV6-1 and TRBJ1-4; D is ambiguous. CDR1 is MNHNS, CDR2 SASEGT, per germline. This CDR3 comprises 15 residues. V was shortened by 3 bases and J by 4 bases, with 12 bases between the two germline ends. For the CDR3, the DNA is TGTGCCAGCAGTGAGGGAGCAAGTCTTAATGAAAAACTGTTTTTT. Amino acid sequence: CASSEGASLNEKLFF.

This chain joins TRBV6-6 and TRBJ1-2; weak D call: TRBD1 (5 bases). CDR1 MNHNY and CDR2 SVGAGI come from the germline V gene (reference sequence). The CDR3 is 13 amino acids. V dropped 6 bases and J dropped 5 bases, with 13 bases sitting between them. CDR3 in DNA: TGTGCCAGCAGCCCCTCGGGGCCGTATGGCTACACCTTC. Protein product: CASSPSGPYGYTF.

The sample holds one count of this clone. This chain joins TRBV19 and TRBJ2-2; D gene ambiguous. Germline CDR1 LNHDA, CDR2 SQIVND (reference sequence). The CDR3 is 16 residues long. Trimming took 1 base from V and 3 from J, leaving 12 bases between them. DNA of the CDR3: TGTGCCAGTAGTATAGGCGTAGAAATGTACACCGGGGAGCTGTTTTTT. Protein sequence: CASSIGVEMYTGELFF.

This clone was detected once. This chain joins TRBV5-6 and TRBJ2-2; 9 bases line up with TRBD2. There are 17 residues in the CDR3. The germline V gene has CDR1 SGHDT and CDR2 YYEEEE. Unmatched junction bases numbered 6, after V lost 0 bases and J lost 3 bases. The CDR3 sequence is CASSLGPSGAYTGELFF. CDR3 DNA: TGTGCCAGCAGCTTGGGCCCTAGCGGGGCCTACACCGGGGAGCTGTTTTTT.

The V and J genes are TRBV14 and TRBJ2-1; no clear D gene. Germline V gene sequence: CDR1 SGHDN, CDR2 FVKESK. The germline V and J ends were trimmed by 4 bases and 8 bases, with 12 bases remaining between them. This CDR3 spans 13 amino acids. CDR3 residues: CASSPLGGYEQFF. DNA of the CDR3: TGTGCCAGCAGCCCCCTGGGTGGCTATGAGCAGTTCTTC.

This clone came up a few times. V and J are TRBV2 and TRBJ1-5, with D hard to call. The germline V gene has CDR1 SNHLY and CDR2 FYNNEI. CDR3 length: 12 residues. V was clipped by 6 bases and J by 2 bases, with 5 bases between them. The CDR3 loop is CASRGGNQPQHF. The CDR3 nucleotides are TGTGCCAGCAGGGGCGGCAATCAGCCCCAGCATTTT. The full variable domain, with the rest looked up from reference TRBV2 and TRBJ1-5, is EPEVTQTPSHQVTQMGQEVILRCVPISNHLYFYWYRQILGQKVEFLVSFYNNEISEKSEIFDDQFSVERPDGSNFTLKIRSTKLEDSAMYFCASRGGNQPQHFGDGTRLSIL.